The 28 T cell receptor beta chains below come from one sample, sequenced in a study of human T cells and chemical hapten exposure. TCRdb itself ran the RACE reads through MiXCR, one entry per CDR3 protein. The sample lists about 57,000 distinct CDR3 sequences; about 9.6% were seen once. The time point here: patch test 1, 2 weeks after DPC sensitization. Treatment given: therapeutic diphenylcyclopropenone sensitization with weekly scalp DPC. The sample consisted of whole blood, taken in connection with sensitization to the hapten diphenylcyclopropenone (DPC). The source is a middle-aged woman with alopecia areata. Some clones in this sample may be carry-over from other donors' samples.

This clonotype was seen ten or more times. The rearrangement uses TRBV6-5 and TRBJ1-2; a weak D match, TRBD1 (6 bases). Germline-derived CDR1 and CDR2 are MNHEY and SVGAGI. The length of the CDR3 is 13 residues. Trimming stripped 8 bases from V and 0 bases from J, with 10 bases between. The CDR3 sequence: CASQRTANYGYTF. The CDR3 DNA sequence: TGTGCCAGCCAAAGGACAGCTAACTATGGCTACACCTTC.

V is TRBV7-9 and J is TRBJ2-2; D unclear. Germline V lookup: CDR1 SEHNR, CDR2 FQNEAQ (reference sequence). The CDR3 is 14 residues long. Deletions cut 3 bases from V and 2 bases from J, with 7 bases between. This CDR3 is CASSFSINTGELFF. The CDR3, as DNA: TGTGCCAGCAGCTTTAGTATAAACACCGGGGAGCTGTTTTTT.

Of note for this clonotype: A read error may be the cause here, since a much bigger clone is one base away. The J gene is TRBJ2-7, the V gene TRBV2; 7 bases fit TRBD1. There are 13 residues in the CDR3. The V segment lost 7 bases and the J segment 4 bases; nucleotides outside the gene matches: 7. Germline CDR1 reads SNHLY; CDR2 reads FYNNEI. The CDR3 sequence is CASIPTGVYEQYF. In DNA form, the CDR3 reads TGTGCCAGCATTCCCACAGGGGTTTACGAGCAGTACTTC.

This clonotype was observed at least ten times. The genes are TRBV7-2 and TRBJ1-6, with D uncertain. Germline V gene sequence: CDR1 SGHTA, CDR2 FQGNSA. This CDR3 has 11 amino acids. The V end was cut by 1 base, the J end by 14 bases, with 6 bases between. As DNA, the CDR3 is TGTGCCAGCAGCTTAGGTAGAACCCTCCACTTT. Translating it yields CASSLGRTLHF.

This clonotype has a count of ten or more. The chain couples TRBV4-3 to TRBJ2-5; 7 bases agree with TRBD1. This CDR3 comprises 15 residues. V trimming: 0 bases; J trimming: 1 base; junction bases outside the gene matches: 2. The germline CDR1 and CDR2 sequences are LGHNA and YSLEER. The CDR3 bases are TGCGCCAGCAGCCAAGATTACAGGGGCCAAGAGACCCAGTACTTC. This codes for CASSQDYRGQETQYF.

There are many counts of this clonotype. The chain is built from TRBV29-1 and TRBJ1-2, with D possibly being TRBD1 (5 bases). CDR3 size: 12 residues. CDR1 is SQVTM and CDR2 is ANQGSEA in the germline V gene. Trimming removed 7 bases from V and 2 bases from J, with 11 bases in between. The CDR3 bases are TGCAGCGCCGGGGGGGAGAACTATGGCTACACCTTC. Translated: CSAGGENYGYTF.

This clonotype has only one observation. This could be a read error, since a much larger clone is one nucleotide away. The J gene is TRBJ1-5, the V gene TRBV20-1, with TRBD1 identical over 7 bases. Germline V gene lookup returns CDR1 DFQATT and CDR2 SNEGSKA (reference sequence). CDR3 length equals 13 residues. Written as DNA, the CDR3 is TGCAGTGATAGACAGGGCACCAATCAGCCCCAGCATTTT. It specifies CSDRQGTNQPQHF.

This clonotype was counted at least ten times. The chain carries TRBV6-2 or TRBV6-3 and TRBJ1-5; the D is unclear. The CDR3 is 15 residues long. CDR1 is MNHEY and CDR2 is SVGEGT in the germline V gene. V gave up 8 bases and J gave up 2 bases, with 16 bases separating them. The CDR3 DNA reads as TGTGCCAGCTCCCCGGCCACGGCGGGCAATCAGCCCCAGCATTTT. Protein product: CASSPATAGNQPQHF.

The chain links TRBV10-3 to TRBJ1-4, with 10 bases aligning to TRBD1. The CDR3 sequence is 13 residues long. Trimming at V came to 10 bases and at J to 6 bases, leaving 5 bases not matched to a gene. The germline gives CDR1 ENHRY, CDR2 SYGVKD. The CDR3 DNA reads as TGTGCCACAGGCGGGACAGGGGATGAAAAACTGTTTTTT. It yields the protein CATGGTGDEKLFF.

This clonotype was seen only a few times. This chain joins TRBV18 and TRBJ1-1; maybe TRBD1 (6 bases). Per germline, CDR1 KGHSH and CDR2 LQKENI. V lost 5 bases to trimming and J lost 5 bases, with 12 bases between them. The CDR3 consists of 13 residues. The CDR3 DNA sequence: TGTGCCAGCTCAGTACAGGGTGAGACTGAAGCTTTCTTT. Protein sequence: CASSVQGETEAFF.

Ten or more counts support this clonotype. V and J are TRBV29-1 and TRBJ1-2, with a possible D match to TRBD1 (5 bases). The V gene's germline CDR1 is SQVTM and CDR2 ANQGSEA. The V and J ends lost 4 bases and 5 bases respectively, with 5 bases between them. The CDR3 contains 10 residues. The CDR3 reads CSVAGYGYTF. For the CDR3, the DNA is TGCAGCGTTGCAGGGTATGGCTACACCTTC.

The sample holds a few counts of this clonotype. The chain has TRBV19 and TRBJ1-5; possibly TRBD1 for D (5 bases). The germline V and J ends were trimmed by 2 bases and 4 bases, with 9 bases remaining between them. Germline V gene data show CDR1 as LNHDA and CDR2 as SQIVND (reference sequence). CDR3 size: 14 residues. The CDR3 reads CASSITGTNQPQHF. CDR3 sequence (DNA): TGTGCCAGTAGTATAACAGGAACGAATCAGCCCCAGCATTTT.

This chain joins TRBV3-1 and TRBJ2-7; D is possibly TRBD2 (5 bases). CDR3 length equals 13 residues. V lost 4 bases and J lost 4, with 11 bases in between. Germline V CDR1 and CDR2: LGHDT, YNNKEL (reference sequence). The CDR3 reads CASSLRGYYEQYF. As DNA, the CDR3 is TGTGCCAGCAGCCTAAGAGGGTATTACGAGCAGTACTTC.

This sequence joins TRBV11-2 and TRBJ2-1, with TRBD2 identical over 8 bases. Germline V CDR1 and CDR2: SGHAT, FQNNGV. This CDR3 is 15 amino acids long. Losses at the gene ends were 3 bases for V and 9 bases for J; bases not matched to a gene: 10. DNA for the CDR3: TGTGCCAGCAGCTTGGAGGGACTAGAGTTAGCTGAGCAGTTCTTC. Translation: CASSLEGLELAEQFF.

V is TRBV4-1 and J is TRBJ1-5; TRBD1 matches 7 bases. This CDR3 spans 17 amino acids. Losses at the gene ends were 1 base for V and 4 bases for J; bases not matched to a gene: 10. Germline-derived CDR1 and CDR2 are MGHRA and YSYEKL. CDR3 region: CASSQGRQGMKNQPQHF. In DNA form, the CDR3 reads TGCGCCAGCAGCCAAGGGAGACAGGGTATGAAAAATCAGCCCCAGCATTTT.

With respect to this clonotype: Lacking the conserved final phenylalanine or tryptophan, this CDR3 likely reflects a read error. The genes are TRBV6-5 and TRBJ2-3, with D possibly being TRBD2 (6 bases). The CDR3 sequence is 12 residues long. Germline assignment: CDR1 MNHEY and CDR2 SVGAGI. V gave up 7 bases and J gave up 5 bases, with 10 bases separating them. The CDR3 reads CASKSGGDTQYL. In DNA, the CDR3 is TGTGCCAGCAAGTCCGGGGGAGATACGCAGTATCTT.

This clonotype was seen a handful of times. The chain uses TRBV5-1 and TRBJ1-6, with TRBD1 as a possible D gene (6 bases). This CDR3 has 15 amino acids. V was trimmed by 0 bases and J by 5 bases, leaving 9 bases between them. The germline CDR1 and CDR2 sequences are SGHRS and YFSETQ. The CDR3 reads CASSLGTANNSPLHF. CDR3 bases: TGCGCCAGCAGCTTGGGGACAGCTAATAATTCACCCCTCCACTTT.

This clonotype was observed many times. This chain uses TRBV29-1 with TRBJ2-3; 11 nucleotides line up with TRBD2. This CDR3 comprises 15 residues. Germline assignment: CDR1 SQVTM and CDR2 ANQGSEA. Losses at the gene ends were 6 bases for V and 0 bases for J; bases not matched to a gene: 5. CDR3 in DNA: TGCAGCGTCGCGACTAGCGGGGAAAGCACAGATACGCAGTATTTT. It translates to CSVATSGESTDTQYF.

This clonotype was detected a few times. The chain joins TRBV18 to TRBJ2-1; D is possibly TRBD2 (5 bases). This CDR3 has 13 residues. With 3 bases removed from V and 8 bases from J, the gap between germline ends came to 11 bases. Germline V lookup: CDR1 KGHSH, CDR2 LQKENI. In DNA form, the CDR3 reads TGTGCCAGCTCACCCGTGAGGGTGGATGAGCAGTTCTTC. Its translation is CASSPVRVDEQFF.

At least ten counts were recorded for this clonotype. CDR3: CASSPRARETGDTEAFF. The CDR3 DNA sequence: TGTGCCAGCTCACCAAGGGCGAGGGAGACAGGCGACACTGAAGCTTTCTTT. V is TRBV18 and J is TRBJ1-1; weak D call: TRBD1 (6 bases). The V gene's germline CDR1 is KGHSH and CDR2 LQKENI. The CDR3 loop spans 17 amino acids. The ends were cut back, 2 bases at V and 3 bases at J, with 19 bases in the middle.

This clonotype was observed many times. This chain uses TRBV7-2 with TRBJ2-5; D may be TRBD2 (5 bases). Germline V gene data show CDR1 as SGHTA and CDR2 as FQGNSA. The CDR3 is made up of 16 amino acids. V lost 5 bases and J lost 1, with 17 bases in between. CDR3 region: CASSQAEALGQETQYF. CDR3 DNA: TGTGCCAGCAGCCAGGCCGAAGCACTAGGCCAAGAGACCCAGTACTTC.

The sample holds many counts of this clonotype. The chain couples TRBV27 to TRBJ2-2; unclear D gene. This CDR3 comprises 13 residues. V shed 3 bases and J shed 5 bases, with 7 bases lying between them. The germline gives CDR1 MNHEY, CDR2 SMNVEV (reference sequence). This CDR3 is CASSFSYTGELFF. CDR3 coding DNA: TGTGCCAGCAGTTTCAGTTATACCGGGGAGCTGTTTTTT.

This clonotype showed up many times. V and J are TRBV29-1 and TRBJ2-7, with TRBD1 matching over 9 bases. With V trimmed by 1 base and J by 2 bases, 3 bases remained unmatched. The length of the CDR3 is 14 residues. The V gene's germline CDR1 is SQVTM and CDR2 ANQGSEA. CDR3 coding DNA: TGCAGCGTTGAAGCCGGGACAGGGCCCTACGAGCAGTACTTC. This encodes CSVEAGTGPYEQYF.

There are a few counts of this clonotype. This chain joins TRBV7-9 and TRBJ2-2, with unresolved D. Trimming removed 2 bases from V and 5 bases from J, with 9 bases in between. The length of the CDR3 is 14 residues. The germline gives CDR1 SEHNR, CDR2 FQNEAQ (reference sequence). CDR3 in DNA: TGTGCCAGCAGCTTAATAGTGTTGACCGGGGAGCTGTTTTTT. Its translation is CASSLIVLTGELFF.

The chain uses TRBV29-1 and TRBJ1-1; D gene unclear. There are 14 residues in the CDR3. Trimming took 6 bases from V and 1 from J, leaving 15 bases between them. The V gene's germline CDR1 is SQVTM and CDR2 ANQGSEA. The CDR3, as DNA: TGCAGCGTGGCAGACCCGAGGAGGAACACTGAAGCTTTCTTT. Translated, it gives CSVADPRRNTEAFF.

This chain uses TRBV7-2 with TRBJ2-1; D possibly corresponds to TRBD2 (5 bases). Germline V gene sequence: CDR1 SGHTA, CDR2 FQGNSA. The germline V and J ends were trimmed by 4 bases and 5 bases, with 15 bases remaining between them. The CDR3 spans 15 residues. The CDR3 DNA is TGTGCCAGCAGCTCCCCTATCGGGGTACACAATGAGCAGTTCTTC. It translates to CASSSPIGVHNEQFF.

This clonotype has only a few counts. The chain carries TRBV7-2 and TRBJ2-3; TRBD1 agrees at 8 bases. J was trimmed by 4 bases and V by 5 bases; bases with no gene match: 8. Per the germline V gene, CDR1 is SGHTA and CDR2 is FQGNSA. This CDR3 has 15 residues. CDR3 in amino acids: CASSPRRGLSDTQYF. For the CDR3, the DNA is TGTGCCAGCAGCCCTCGCAGGGGGCTCTCAGATACGCAGTATTTT.

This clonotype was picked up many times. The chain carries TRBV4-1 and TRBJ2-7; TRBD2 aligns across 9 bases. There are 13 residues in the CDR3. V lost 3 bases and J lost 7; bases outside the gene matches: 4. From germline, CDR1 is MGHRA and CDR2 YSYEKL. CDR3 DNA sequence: TGCGCCAGCAGCCACGCGGGGGGGCTTGAGCAGTACTTC. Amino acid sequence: CASSHAGGLEQYF.